This T cell receptor beta chain is from a study of human T cells and chemical hapten exposure. Each CDR3 protein is one row after TCRdb ran MiXCR on the RACE reads. The table includes 300,000 to 450,000 distinct CDR3 sequences, around 5.5% detected once. This clonotype came up a few times. Sample time point: pre-sensitization, week 0. Stated treatment: therapeutic diphenylcyclopropenone sensitization with weekly scalp DPC. The source was whole blood, collected in connection with sensitization to the hapten diphenylcyclopropenone (DPC). The clonotype originates from a woman under 30 with alopecia areata. Some clones in this sample may be carry-over from other donors' samples.

CDR3 residues: CASSYSVADPYNEQFF. The DNA for the CDR3 is TGTGCCAGCAGTTACTCGGTGGCGGACCCCTACAATGAGCAGTTCTTC. The chain links TRBV6-5 to TRBJ2-1; D unclear. V lost 0 bases and J 2 bases, leaving 11 bases between the germline ends. CDR1 is MNHEY and CDR2 is SVGAGI in the germline V gene. The CDR3 contains 16 residues.